These 25 T cell receptor beta chains share one sample of origin, sequenced in a study of shared clonotypes between healthy human individuals. The assay was immunoSEQ multiplex PCR, and TCRdb's table has in-frame clones only and misses some. The table has 450,000 to 600,000 clones, around 79% seen once; the top ten hold over 10%. Sequencing was carried out using PBMCs. These receptors were taken from a woman in her thirties or forties in good health. Some clones in this sample may be carry-over from other donors' samples.

The CDR3 nucleotides read TGTGCCAGCAGCTTAGCCCGGGGCGGCACCGGGGAGCTGTTTTTT. This gives the protein CASSLARGGTGELFF. V is TRBV7-2 and J is TRBJ2-2, with D possibly called TRBD1 or TRBD2 (5 bases each). Germline V lookup: CDR1 SGHTA, CDR2 FQGNSA. The V gene lost 0 bases and the J gene lost 4 bases, with 9 bases spanning the gap. This CDR3 comprises 15 residues.

V gene TRBV28 combines with J gene TRBJ2-5; tentative D call: TRBD2 (6 bases). The J call could be wrong; TRBJ2-7 is a better fit for the DNA end. Germline V gives CDR1 MDHEN, CDR2 SYDVKM. The CDR3 length is 20 residues. The CDR3 DNA reads TGTGCCAGCAGTTTATTTCGGGGGTCTAATTTCGAATTGGAGAGCTACGAGCAGTACTTC. Translating gives CASSLFRGSNFELESYEQYF.

The rearrangement uses TRBV5-4 and TRBJ2-7, with 10 bases fitting TRBD2. This CDR3 comprises 17 residues. The V gene's germline CDR1 is SGHNT and CDR2 YYREEE (reference sequence). V shed 4 bases, J shed 2 bases, and the junction held 12 bases outside the gene matches. The CDR3 protein is CASSQESPAGGPYEQYF. CDR3 nucleotides: TGTGCCAGCAGCCAAGAAAGCCCAGCGGGAGGGCCCTACGAGCAGTACTTC.

This chain connects TRBV5-1 to TRBJ2-7, with TRBD2 matching 12 bases. Germline lookup yields CDR1 SGHRS and CDR2 YFSETQ. The CDR3 has 16 amino acids. J lost 6 bases, V lost 0 bases, and 7 bases had no gene match. In DNA form, the CDR3 reads TGCGCCAGCAGCTTGGGACTAGCGGGAGTAAGTTCCGAGCAGTACTTC. Translation gives CASSLGLAGVSSEQYF.

V is TRBV6-6 and J is TRBJ1-2; 8 nucleotides line up with TRBD1. Trimming took 9 bases from V and 6 from J; bases not matched to a gene: 15. The CDR3 length is 15 residues. The germline gives CDR1 MNHNY, CDR2 SVGAGI (reference sequence). The CDR3 DNA sequence: TGTGCCAGTACACCCCCCCCGGACAGGGATAATGGCTACACCTTC. Translated: CASTPPPDRDNGYTF.

The genes are TRBV2 and TRBJ2-2; 11 bases align to TRBD2. V trimming: 7 bases; J trimming: 1 base; junction bases outside the gene matches: 2. Germline CDR1 reads SNHLY; CDR2 reads FYNNEI. The CDR3 has 15 residues. CDR3 bases: TGTGCCAGCATCGGACTAGCGGGGAACACCGGGGAGCTGTTTTTT. Residues: CASIGLAGNTGELFF.

This clone was counted a few times. The V and J genes are TRBV28 and TRBJ1-1, with D possibly matching TRBD1 (6 bases). The ends were cut back, 6 bases at V and 0 bases at J, with 8 bases in the middle. Looked up from germline, CDR1 is MDHEN and CDR2 is SYDVKM. The CDR3 spans 13 residues. The CDR3 sequence: CASSWTVNTEAFF. The CDR3 region has the DNA TGTGCCAGCAGCTGGACAGTGAACACTGAAGCTTTCTTT.

The chain employs TRBV30 and TRBJ2-1, with 8 nucleotides matching TRBD2. Trimming cost V 2 bases and J 3 bases; bases outside gene matches: 3. Germline V gene data show CDR1 as GTSNPN and CDR2 as SVGIG (reference sequence). The CDR3 is 14 residues long. The chain's CDR3 is CAWSTSGLYNEQFF. CDR3 nucleotide sequence: TGTGCCTGGAGTACTAGCGGCCTCTACAATGAGCAGTTCTTC.

This chain links TRBV7-8 with TRBJ1-4; D perhaps matches TRBD1 (5 bases). The CDR3 runs 16 residues. The V end was cut by 4 bases, the J end by 0 bases, with 12 bases between. Germline assignment: CDR1 SGHVS and CDR2 FQNEAQ. CDR3 amino acids: CASSSRDPATNEKLFF. CDR3 nucleotides: TGTGCCAGCAGCTCTCGGGACCCTGCAACTAATGAAAAACTGTTTTTT.

J is TRBJ2-2 and V is TRBV2, with 9 bases matching TRBD2. This CDR3 is 17 amino acids long. V shed 3 bases and J 2 bases; nucleotides not matched to a gene: 7. Germline V gene data show CDR1 as SNHLY and CDR2 as FYNNEI. The CDR3 DNA reads as TGTGCCAGCAGTGAGTTTAGCGGGAGTGCCAACACCGGGGAGCTGTTTTTT. This encodes CASSEFSGSANTGELFF.

The chain uses TRBV21-1 and TRBJ2-7. TRBV21-1 is designated a pseudogene. The CDR3 sequence is 16 residues long. The CDR3: CASSKWLGRRTYEQYF. The CDR3 nucleotides read TGTGCCAGCAGCAAATGGCTTGGCAGGAGAACCTACGAGCAGTACTTC.

About this clone itself: Given a much more abundant clone one base away, this may be a read error. This chain joins TRBV27 and TRBJ2-5; 9 bases line up with TRBD1. Losses at the gene ends were 5 bases for V and 3 bases for J; bases not matched to a gene: 1. The CDR3 is made up of 13 amino acids. Germline assignment: CDR1 MNHEY and CDR2 SMNVEV (reference sequence). CDR3 bases: TGTGCCAGCAGTGGACAGGGGAAAGAGACCCAGTACTTC. This sequence encodes CASSGQGKETQYF.

V gene TRBV9 combines with J gene TRBJ1-2; a weak D match, TRBD1 (6 bases). Germline V gene lookup returns CDR1 SGDLS and CDR2 YYNGEE. The ends were cut back, 4 bases at V and 2 bases at J, with 9 bases in the middle. The CDR3 loop spans 13 amino acids. The CDR3 region is CASSRDTNYGYTF. The CDR3 nucleotides are TGTGCCAGCAGCAGGGACACGAACTATGGCTACACCTTC.

V and J are TRBV15 and TRBJ2-3, with TRBD2 matching over 15 bases. Trimming removed 0 bases from V and 1 base from J; junction bases left unmatched: 5. The CDR3 extends over 19 amino acids. Germline V lookup: CDR1 LNHNV, CDR2 YYDKDF (reference sequence). CDR3 region: CATSRDRWTSGRGTDTQYF. The DNA of the CDR3 is TGTGCCACCAGCAGAGATCGTTGGACTAGCGGGAGGGGCACAGATACGCAGTATTTT.

Only one count was recorded for this clone. The J gene is TRBJ1-1, the V gene TRBV4-1, with D maybe TRBD1 (6 bases). CDR1 MGHRA and CDR2 YSYEKL come from the germline V gene. V gave up 2 bases and J gave up 1 base, with 11 bases separating them. The CDR3 runs to 15 residues. CDR3 sequence: CASSQPQGRNTEAFF. The CDR3 nucleotides are TGCGCCAGCAGCCAACCTCAGGGGCGGAACACTGAAGCTTTCTTT.

This clone has a count of ten or more. The J gene is TRBJ2-7, the V gene TRBV7-2; TRBD1 matches at 10 bases. Germline assignment: CDR1 SGHTA and CDR2 FQGNSA. The CDR3 has 15 amino acids. Germline trimming cut 3 bases from V and 3 bases from J; bases unmatched to any gene: 5. The CDR3, as DNA: TGTGCCAGCAGCTTTCAGGGACAGGGGTACTACGAGCAGTACTTC. Translation gives CASSFQGQGYYEQYF.

The V gene is TRBV9, the J gene TRBJ1-1, with D possibly matching TRBD1 (6 bases). Germline V lookup: CDR1 SGDLS, CDR2 YYNGEE. This CDR3 comprises 14 residues. Trimming removed 3 bases from V and 7 bases from J, with 16 bases in between. CDR3 in amino acids: CASSETGTNLEAFF. The CDR3 bases are TGTGCCAGCAGCGAGACCGGGACAAACCTTGAAGCTTTCTTT.

This clone showed up just once. V is TRBV5-1 and J is TRBJ1-1, with a weak D call TRBD1 (5 bases). CDR1 and CDR2 (germline): SGHRS, YFSETQ. Trimming took off 0 bases at V and 4 bases at J, with 13 bases between the two ends. This CDR3 comprises 15 residues. Here the CDR3 DNA reads TGCGCCAGCAGCTTGGAGCAGGGTTTTCTCACTGAAGCTTTCTTT. This translates into CASSLEQGFLTEAFF.

The chain combines TRBV21-1 with TRBJ2-5; the D segment call TRBD1 is taken from the table without a DNA check. TRBV21-1 is annotated as a pseudogene. This CDR3 is 15 amino acids long. For the CDR3, the DNA is TGTGCCAGCAGCAAATCCGGGACAGCCGCAGAGACCCAGTACTTC. Translated: CASSKSGTAAETQYF.

The V gene is TRBV19, the J gene TRBJ2-1; TRBD1 might be the D (5 bases). This CDR3 contains 16 residues. CDR1 and CDR2 from the germline V gene are LNHDA and SQIVND (reference sequence). The V end was cut by 5 bases, the J end by 2 bases, with 16 bases between. The DNA for the CDR3 is TGTGCCAGTAGTCCTAGGGCCTGGGGCCCCTACAATGAGCAGTTCTTC. This gives the protein CASSPRAWGPYNEQFF.

CDR3 bases: TGTGCCAGCAGTGAAAACAGGGTAGATGGCTACACCTTC. Residues: CASSENRVDGYTF. The chain combines TRBV2 with TRBJ1-2; maybe TRBD1 (6 bases). CDR3 length: 13 amino acids. The germline CDR1 and CDR2 sequences are SNHLY and FYNNEI. Trimming removed 2 bases from V and 6 bases from J, with 10 bases in between.

This sequence joins TRBV4-3 and TRBJ2-5; D remains ambiguous. The V end lost 0 bases, the J end lost 1 base, and 9 bases lay between the germline ends. Germline CDR1 and CDR2: LGHNA and YSLEER. CDR3 length: 15 amino acids. The CDR3 DNA reads as TGCGCCAGCAGCCAAGATCTTCGTATCCAAGAGACCCAGTACTTC. Its protein product is CASSQDLRIQETQYF.

The J gene is TRBJ2-1, the V gene TRBV5-1; D remains ambiguous. The V gene lost 4 bases and the J gene lost 3 bases, with 8 bases spanning the gap. The CDR3 contains 13 residues. Looked up from germline, CDR1 is SGHRS and CDR2 is YFSETQ. CDR3 loop: CASSPAIYNEQFF. The DNA for the CDR3 is TGCGCCAGCAGCCCGGCAATCTACAATGAGCAGTTCTTC.

The rearrangement joins TRBV7-9 to TRBJ2-7; the D gene is possibly TRBD2 (6 bases). CDR3 length: 14 residues. Trimming cost V 5 bases and J 4 bases, with 15 bases left between them. The germline gives CDR1 SEHNR, CDR2 FQNEAQ (reference sequence). Written as DNA, the CDR3 is TGTGCCAGCAGCCGAACCGGGACTCTGTACGAGCAGTACTTC. It encodes CASSRTGTLYEQYF.

This clone was recorded many times. This rearrangement joins TRBV28 to TRBJ2-1; the D gene is possibly TRBD2 (6 bases). Germline V gives CDR1 MDHEN, CDR2 SYDVKM. V lost 6 bases, J lost 4 bases, and 13 bases lay in between. CDR3 length: 14 residues. The CDR3 coding sequence is TGTGCCAGCAGCCGGGGACTTGAATACAATGAGCAGTTCTTC. Translation gives CASSRGLEYNEQFF.